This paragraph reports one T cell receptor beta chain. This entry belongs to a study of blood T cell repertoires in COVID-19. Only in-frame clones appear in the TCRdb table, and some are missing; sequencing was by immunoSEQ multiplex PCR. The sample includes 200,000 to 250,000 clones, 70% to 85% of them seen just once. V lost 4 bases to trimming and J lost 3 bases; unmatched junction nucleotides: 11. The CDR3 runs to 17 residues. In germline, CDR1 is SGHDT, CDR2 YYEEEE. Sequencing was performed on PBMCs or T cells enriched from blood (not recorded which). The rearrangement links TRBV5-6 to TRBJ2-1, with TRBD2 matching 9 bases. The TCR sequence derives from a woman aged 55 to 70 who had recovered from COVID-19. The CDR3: CASSRLGGGEVYNEQFF. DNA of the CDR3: TGTGCCAGCAGCCGCCTTGGCGGGGGGGAAGTCTACAATGAGCAGTTCTTC.